Sequencing of this T cell receptor (beta chain) was carried out in a study of shared clonotypes between healthy human individuals (dated by TCRdb to about 2020). General notes on the study: A couple of women and a few men aged 18 to 49 years were included in the cohort. For each donor, CD4 naive and CD4 memory were each given three plates, CD8 naive was given two plates, and CD8 memory was given one plate. The study deeply sequenced blood TCR repertoires of five healthy adults to estimate repertoire size and the extent of clonotype sharing between individuals. Libraries were prepared and TCR repertoires were sequenced by different laboratories using diverse techniques, in order to increase sequencing depth and limit assay-specific biases. Each donor's leukapheresis produced roughly between roughly 0.85 and 9.5 billion PBMCs.

With respect to this clone: Its recognized antigen is unknown. There are no base qualities to consult, and no much larger clone falls within one base. The sample contains more than one DNA sequence encoding this CDR3.

General findings and caveats noted by the study authors: Higher generation probabilities were observed for clonotypes shared by all four sorted-subset donors than for non-shared clonotypes. Naive subsets generally had larger estimated clonotype richness than memory subsets. Based on pairwise subsampling, the degree of clonotype sharing among donors was expected to be affected by sequencing depth. Rarefaction of sorted-subset datasets indicated incomplete sequencing despite the large sequencing depth. Sampling was restricted to blood, and TCR repertoires in tissue are likely to differ from TCR repertoires in blood. Across four donors, roughly 5% of naive CD4, roughly 3.8% of naive CD8, around 2.1% of memory CD4, and 0.4% to 0.45% of memory CD8 clonotypes were shared. The small number of donors limited the genetic and exposure-history diversity represented.

CDR1 and CDR2, per the germline V gene, are SQVTM and ANQGSEA. The V and J ends are trimmed by 1 base and 0 bases, leaving 6 bases between them. The CDR3, cysteine through phenylalanine, is 13 amino acids long. Kept here is only the CDR3 DNA, which spans 39 bases and is read in frame from base 1. The donors were healthy, HIV-negative adults who had no recently reported acute infections or vaccinations. Only Caucasian adults living in Nashville, Tennessee, USA were represented among the donors. CD4+ T cells were enriched by magnetic negative selection; naive cells were then positively selected on CD45RA, and the negative fraction formed the memory subset. Blood was collected by leukapheresis, and PBMCs were isolated by Ficoll-Histopaque density gradient centrifugation and then cryopreserved in liquid nitrogen vapor phase. Analytical flow cytometry was used to check the purity and quantity of each magnetically sorted T cell population. Genomic DNA was isolated from every sorted fraction and measured by UV absorbance on a Nanodrop 2000c.

TCR CDR3 regions were amplified from genomic DNA by multiplex PCR using the deep immunoSEQ assay. Genomic DNA extracted from each cell subset was distributed evenly over all wells of several immunoSEQ 96-well plates, and each plate served as one replicate. For sorted subsets, each replicate PCR was loaded with 200 ng genomic DNA, equivalent to 25,000 to 35,000 T cell genomes. Purified libraries were measured with a Qubit 3.0 fluorometer, size-checked on a Bioanalyzer 2100, and measured again with the KAPA Library Quantification kit. A separate single-read 150-cycle Illumina NextSeq 550 flow cell was used to sequence each immunoSEQ 96-well plate. Concerning the study's data processing: Because the immunoSEQ output included only junctional sequences and no quality scores, the filtering could not be the same as the filtering used for full-length reads. To assign V/J genes and CDR3, sequences were annotated using PyIR, a Python wrapper for IgBLAST v1.9, with IMGT germline references. Any read was removed if the V/J assignment was weak (E-value above 1e-6), the CDR3 was missing, or the read contained stop codons, out-of-frame junctions, or ambiguous translated residues. A V3J clonotype was defined by an identical inferred V gene, J gene, and CDR3 amino acid sequence. Percentage overlap between repertoires was calculated by dividing the number of shared unique clonotypes by the size of the smaller repertoire. RTK rarefaction, the Chao1 estimator, and Recon v2.1 estimates of unobserved clonotypes were used to assess repertoire richness. Generation probabilities were computed with OLGA for all TCRbeta clonotypes obtained by the gDNA method from several donors. Here the immuneACCESS table is served through TCRdb, limited to in-frame sequences with V and J called. Missing clones are a known gap in these copies; in checked studies unresolved V genes cover under half, and the rest lacks a known reason. D and trimming were read from the DNA, whereas the V and J calls and clone size are those reported in that table. In all, the sample holds 2,100,000 or so clones, and more than 90% of those were seen once. Together, the top ten hold around 0.13% of the sample.

The sequence joins TRBV29-1 to TRBJ1-1; the D gene remains uncertain. The receptor was isolated from a man aged 18-30 years in good health. The sample consisted of naive CD4+ T cells sorted from blood. The cell subset or site label, read with the paper, signifies: CD45RA+ positively selected. The CDR3 loop reads CSVEGRMNTEAFF. At the DNA level, the sequence is TGCAGCGTTGAAGGGAGAATGAACACTGAAGCTTTCTTT.